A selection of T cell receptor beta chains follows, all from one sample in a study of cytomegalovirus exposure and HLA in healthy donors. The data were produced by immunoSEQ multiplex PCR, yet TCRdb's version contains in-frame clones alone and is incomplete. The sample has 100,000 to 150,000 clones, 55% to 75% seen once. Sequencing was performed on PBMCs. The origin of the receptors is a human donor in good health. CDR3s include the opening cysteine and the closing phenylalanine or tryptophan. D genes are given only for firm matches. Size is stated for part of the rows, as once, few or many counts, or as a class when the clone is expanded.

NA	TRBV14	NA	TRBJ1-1	CASSHVRGIKDTEAFF	TGTGCCAGCAGCCATGTTCGAGGGATTAAGGACACTGAAGCTTTCTTT
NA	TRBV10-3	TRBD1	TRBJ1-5	CAISSTGGASQPQHF	TGTGCCATCAGCTCCACAGGGGGCGCGAGTCAGCCCCAGCATTTT
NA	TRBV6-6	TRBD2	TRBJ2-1	CASSFRGGVKDNEQFF	TGTGCCAGCAGTTTCCGCGGGGGGGTTAAGGACAATGAGCAGTTCTTC
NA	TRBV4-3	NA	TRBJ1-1	CASSLRGSENTEAFF	TGCGCCAGCAGCCTAAGGGGGTCCGAGAACACTGAAGCTTTCTTT
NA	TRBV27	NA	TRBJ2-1	CASSPYPLGSYNEQFF	TGTGCCAGCAGTCCCTACCCCCTCGGGTCCTACAATGAGCAGTTCTTC
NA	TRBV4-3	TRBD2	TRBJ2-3	CASSQDLAGGSDTQYF	TGCGCCAGCAGCCAAGATCTGGCGGGGGGGTCAGATACGCAGTATTTT
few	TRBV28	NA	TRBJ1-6	CASIGQGTSPLHF	TGTGCCAGCATCGGGCAGGGTACATCACCCCTCCACTTT
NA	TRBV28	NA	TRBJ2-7	CASSLLGQAYEQYF	TGTGCCAGCAGTTTATTGGGGCAGGCCTACGAGCAGTACTTC
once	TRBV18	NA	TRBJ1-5	CASSPTSQPQHF	TGTGCCAGCTCACCAACTAGCCAGCCCCAGCATTTT
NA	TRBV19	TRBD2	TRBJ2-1	CASSPGTSGSNEQFF	TGTGCCAGTAGTCCCGGGACTAGCGGGAGCAATGAGCAGTTCTTC